This entry features one T cell receptor beta chain sequence. The data were taken from a study of blood T cell repertoires in COVID-19. Study overall: The United States, Italy and Spain supplied acute and convalescent COVID-19 samples. PBMCs, B-cell-depleted T cells, or T cells provided the cDNA or gDNA that made up the material.

Study processing details: The authors estimated nucleated cell counts from reference gene primer amplification. TCRdb keeps only in-frame clones here, not all; method: immunoSEQ multiplex PCR. V, J and clone size reflect that table, while D and trimming were determined from the DNA. The data contain about 140,000 clones, more than 80% of them seen just once; the ten biggest clones take up 8.8%. The CDR3 is 15 amino acids. The V end was cut by 0 bases, the J end by 4 bases, with 10 bases between. The germline gives CDR1 LGHNA, CDR2 YNFKEQ. The source is a woman aged 80 or over in a cohort sampled during active or convalescent COVID-19. This rearrangement joins TRBV4-2 to TRBJ1-3; perhaps TRBD1 as D (5 bases). Sequencing was done on a sample of peripheral blood. The CDR3 is CASSQDGGAGNTIYF. As DNA, the CDR3 is TGTGCCAGCAGCCAAGACGGCGGGGCGGGAAACACCATATATTTT.